This T cell receptor beta chain emerged from a study of CD8 T cells in Susac syndrome. The CDR3 is 14 residues long. Trimming removed 2 bases at V and 6 bases at J, with 14 bases between. The V gene's germline CDR1 is LGHDT and CDR2 YNNKEL (reference sequence). Reverse transcription of 0.5 to 1 ug RNA was carried out with random hexamers. Using its own MiXCR run on the immunoSEQ multiplex PCR reads, TCRdb lists one record per CDR3 protein. This table holds approximately 150,000 distinct CDR3 sequences, roughly 94% found once. The genes are TRBV3-1 and TRBJ2-7; D call uncertain. The sequencing input was CD4+ T cells from PBMCs. This TCR came from a human donor in good health. The CDR3 DNA is TGTGCCAGCAGCCAAAGTCTGGGATCGCGCGAGCAGTACTTC. It yields the protein CASSQSLGSREQYF.